This TCR beta chain was documented in a study of T cells after somatic rescue of genetic block. Assay used: immunoSEQ multiplex PCR; TCRdb lists only in-frame clones, some missing. The data hold 95,000 to 120,000 clones, with 75% to 95% observed a single time. Germline CDR1 MNHEY, CDR2 SVGAGI. The CDR3 spans 15 residues. Trimming took 7 bases from V and 4 from J, leaving 14 bases between them. The source is a woman between 18 and 29 years old. The chain recombines TRBV6-5 with TRBJ2-6; possibly TRBD1 or TRBD2 for D (6 bases each). Sequenced material: peripheral blood mononuclear cells (PBMCs). The CDR3 reads CASKRGVAGANVLTF. CDR3 in DNA: TGTGCCAGCAAAAGGGGGGTAGCAGGGGCCAACGTCCTGACTTTC.